The rows below give T cell receptor beta chains drawn from one sample of a study of cytomegalovirus exposure and HLA in healthy donors. Measured with immunoSEQ multiplex PCR; TCRdb has only the in-frame clones, and not every one. The data show under 200,000 clones, about four fifths seen once. Sequenced material: PBMCs. These receptors all come from a boy younger than 10 in good health and CMV-seronegative. The CDR3 runs from the conserved cysteine through the conserved F or W. Each record gives: clone size, J gene, D gene, V gene, CDR3 protein, CDR3 DNA. The D gene is left open where the match is weak. A clone size is listed for some rows: how often the clone was seen (once, few, many), or a class if it is expanded.

clone size: .
J gene: TRBJ2-3
D gene: TRBD2
V gene: TRBV7-2
CDR3 protein: CASSLGEGPDTQYF
CDR3 DNA: TGTGCCAGCAGCTTAGGGGAGGGGCCAGATACGCAGTATTTT

clone size: .
J gene: TRBJ1-5
D gene: .
V gene: TRBV23-1
CDR3 protein: CASSHFFGSNQPQHF
CDR3 DNA: TGCGCCAGCAGTCATTTTTTCGGTAGCAATCAGCCCCAGCATTTT

clone size: .
J gene: TRBJ1-4
D gene: .
V gene: TRBV4-1
CDR3 protein: CASSQDMEGVLEKLFF
CDR3 DNA: TGCGCCAGCAGCCAAGATATGGAAGGGGTGCTTGAAAAACTGTTTTTT

clone size: few
J gene: TRBJ1-1
D gene: .
V gene: TRBV2
CDR3 protein: CASLSAYGGTEAFF
CDR3 DNA: TGTGCCAGCTTATCGGCGTACGGAGGCACTGAAGCTTTCTTT

clone size: .
J gene: TRBJ2-4
D gene: .
V gene: TRBV11-2
CDR3 protein: CASSPRLKLLAKNIQYF
CDR3 DNA: TGTGCCAGCAGCCCGAGACTCAAACTTTTAGCCAAAAACATTCAGTACTTC

clone size: .
J gene: TRBJ2-5
D gene: .
V gene: TRBV13
CDR3 protein: CASSLRDFQETQYF
CDR3 DNA: TGTGCCAGCAGCTTACGAGACTTCCAAGAGACCCAGTACTTC

clone size: .
J gene: TRBJ1-4
D gene: .
V gene: TRBV30
CDR3 protein: CAWSVRFEGGDREKLFF
CDR3 DNA: TGTGCCTGGAGTGTAAGGTTCGAAGGGGGTGACCGTGAAAAACTGTTTTTT

clone size: .
J gene: TRBJ1-1
D gene: TRBD1
V gene: TRBV6-4
CDR3 protein: CASSNTGEAEAFF
CDR3 DNA: TGTGCCAGCAGCAATACAGGGGAGGCTGAAGCTTTCTTT

clone size: .
J gene: TRBJ1-2
D gene: .
V gene: TRBV5-4
CDR3 protein: CASSLEQSVGGHGYTF
CDR3 DNA: TGTGCCAGCAGCTTGGAACAAAGCGTCGGGGGACATGGCTACACCTTC

clone size: .
J gene: TRBJ1-3
D gene: .
V gene: TRBV25-1
CDR3 protein: CASSDTGSTGNTIYF
CDR3 DNA: TGTGCCAGCAGTGATACAGGGTCGACTGGAAACACCATATATTTT

clone size: .
J gene: TRBJ2-5
D gene: TRBD2
V gene: TRBV10-2
CDR3 protein: CASRKASGISETQYF
CDR3 DNA: TGCGCCAGCAGGAAGGCTAGCGGGATCTCCGAGACCCAGTACTTC

clone size: once
J gene: TRBJ2-1
D gene: TRBD2
V gene: TRBV28
CDR3 protein: CASSITSGRVYNEQFF
CDR3 DNA: TGTGCCAGCAGCATAACTAGCGGGAGGGTGTACAATGAGCAGTTCTTC

clone size: .
J gene: TRBJ2-2
D gene: TRBD1
V gene: TRBV5-1
CDR3 protein: CASSLEGARSTGELFF
CDR3 DNA: TGCGCCAGCAGCTTGGAGGGGGCCAGGTCCACCGGGGAGCTGTTTTTT

clone size: .
J gene: TRBJ1-1
D gene: .
V gene: TRBV5-1
CDR3 protein: CASSLVAGADTEAFF
CDR3 DNA: TGCGCCAGCAGCTTGGTCGCAGGGGCAGACACTGAAGCTTTCTTT

clone size: few
J gene: TRBJ2-5
D gene: .
V gene: TRBV2
CDR3 protein: CASSENREETQYF
CDR3 DNA: TGTGCCAGCAGCGAAAACAGGGAAGAGACCCAGTACTTC

clone size: .
J gene: TRBJ2-1
D gene: TRBD2
V gene: TRBV5-1
CDR3 protein: CASSLGTSGSHEQFF
CDR3 DNA: TGCGCCAGCAGCTTGGGGACTAGCGGGAGCCATGAGCAGTTCTTC

clone size: few
J gene: TRBJ2-1
D gene: TRBD1
V gene: TRBV13
CDR3 protein: CASSLQGILNPSSYNEQFF
CDR3 DNA: TGTGCCAGCAGTCTACAGGGGATTTTGAACCCCAGCTCCTACAATGAGCAGTTCTTC

clone size: .
J gene: TRBJ2-3
D gene: TRBD1
V gene: TRBV2
CDR3 protein: CASRVTGEVSSDTQYF
CDR3 DNA: TGTGCCAGCAGGGTGACAGGGGAAGTTTCCTCAGATACGCAGTATTTT

clone size: once
J gene: TRBJ2-3
D gene: .
V gene: TRBV5-4
CDR3 protein: CASSHDSGTDTQYF
CDR3 DNA: TGTGCCAGCAGCCATGACAGTGGCACAGATACGCAGTATTTT

clone size: .
J gene: TRBJ2-1
D gene: TRBD2
V gene: TRBV5-1
CDR3 protein: CASSPVLAGNEQFF
CDR3 DNA: TGCGCCAGCAGCCCCGTACTAGCGGGCAATGAGCAGTTCTTC

clone size: .
J gene: TRBJ2-1
D gene: .
V gene: TRBV6-1
CDR3 protein: CASVGNEQFF
CDR3 DNA: TGTGCCAGCGTCGGCAATGAGCAGTTCTTC

clone size: few
J gene: TRBJ2-7
D gene: .
V gene: TRBV7-9
CDR3 protein: CASSLDEGVGEQYF
CDR3 DNA: TGTGCCAGCAGCTTAGATGAGGGAGTAGGCGAGCAGTACTTC

clone size: .
J gene: TRBJ1-2
D gene: .
V gene: TRBV19
CDR3 protein: CASTGRDGYTF
CDR3 DNA: TGTGCCAGTACAGGGCGAGATGGCTACACCTTC

clone size: .
J gene: TRBJ1-5
D gene: TRBD1
V gene: TRBV28
CDR3 protein: CASSRDRGTHQPQHF
CDR3 DNA: TGTGCCAGCAGCCGGGACAGGGGTACCCATCAGCCCCAGCATTTT

clone size: few
J gene: TRBJ1-1
D gene: .
V gene: TRBV10-3
CDR3 protein: CAIRLSTAGNTEAFF
CDR3 DNA: TGTGCCATCAGACTCTCGACAGCAGGGAACACTGAAGCTTTCTTT

clone size: .
J gene: TRBJ2-1
D gene: TRBD1
V gene: TRBV5-4
CDR3 protein: CASSSSRTGRVEQFF
CDR3 DNA: TGTGCCAGCAGCTCAAGTAGGACAGGTCGTGTTGAGCAGTTCTTC

clone size: once
J gene: TRBJ1-4
D gene: .
V gene: TRBV27
CDR3 protein: CASSPIRRTGYEKLFF
CDR3 DNA: TGTGCCAGCAGCCCTATCCGGCGAACAGGGTACGAAAAACTGTTTTTT

clone size: .
J gene: TRBJ1-5
D gene: TRBD1
V gene: TRBV18
CDR3 protein: CASSPGQGHNQPQHF
CDR3 DNA: TGTGCCAGCTCCCCGGGACAGGGTCATAATCAGCCCCAGCATTTT

clone size: once
J gene: TRBJ2-1
D gene: TRBD2
V gene: TRBV27
CDR3 protein: CASSLILAGNEQFF
CDR3 DNA: TGTGCCAGCAGTCTCATACTAGCGGGGAATGAGCAGTTCTTC

clone size: .
J gene: TRBJ2-3
D gene: .
V gene: TRBV2
CDR3 protein: CASSEVGWGSTDTQYF
CDR3 DNA: TGTGCCAGCAGTGAAGTCGGCTGGGGCAGCACAGATACGCAGTATTTT

clone size: .
J gene: TRBJ2-3
D gene: TRBD1
V gene: TRBV6-1
CDR3 protein: CASSEVGGQGADTQYF
CDR3 DNA: TGTGCCAGCAGTGAAGTGGGGGGACAGGGGGCAGATACGCAGTATTTT

clone size: .
J gene: TRBJ2-7
D gene: .
V gene: TRBV7-6
CDR3 protein: CASSLTENEQYF
CDR3 DNA: TGTGCCAGCAGCTTAACTGAGAACGAGCAGTACTTC

clone size: .
J gene: TRBJ1-5
D gene: .
V gene: TRBV12-2
CDR3 protein: CASRLGLPSNQPQHF
CDR3 DNA: TGTGCAAGTCGCTTAGGACTTCCCAGCAATCAGCCCCAGCATTTT

clone size: .
J gene: TRBJ1-1
D gene: .
V gene: TRBV25-1
CDR3 protein: CASSEAGAETEAFF
CDR3 DNA: TGTGCCAGCAGTGAAGCAGGGGCGGAGACTGAAGCTTTCTTT

clone size: .
J gene: TRBJ2-1
D gene: .
V gene: TRBV7-9
CDR3 protein: CASSFQTRSNEQFF
CDR3 DNA: TGTGCCAGCAGCTTCCAGACTAGGAGCAATGAGCAGTTCTTC

clone size: .
J gene: TRBJ2-2
D gene: .
V gene: TRBV11-2
CDR3 protein: CASSFLDRTGELFF
CDR3 DNA: TGTGCCAGCAGTTTTCTAGACCGCACCGGGGAGCTGTTTTTT

clone size: .
J gene: TRBJ2-7
D gene: TRBD1
V gene: TRBV28
CDR3 protein: CASTPGTAPYEQYF
CDR3 DNA: TGTGCCAGCACCCCCGGGACAGCACCTTACGAGCAGTACTTC

clone size: .
J gene: TRBJ2-2
D gene: TRBD2
V gene: TRBV27
CDR3 protein: CASGALAGDGTGELFF
CDR3 DNA: TGTGCCAGCGGGGCACTCGCGGGAGATGGGACCGGGGAGCTGTTTTTT

clone size: .
J gene: TRBJ2-7
D gene: .
V gene: TRBV5-6
CDR3 protein: CASSFGNPGLPYEQYF
CDR3 DNA: TGTGCCAGCAGCTTCGGTAATCCGGGACTTCCTTACGAGCAGTACTTC

clone size: .
J gene: TRBJ2-3
D gene: TRBD1
V gene: TRBV29-1
CDR3 protein: CSVQENRGPGTDTQYF
CDR3 DNA: TGCAGCGTCCAAGAAAACAGGGGGCCGGGCACAGATACGCAGTATTTT